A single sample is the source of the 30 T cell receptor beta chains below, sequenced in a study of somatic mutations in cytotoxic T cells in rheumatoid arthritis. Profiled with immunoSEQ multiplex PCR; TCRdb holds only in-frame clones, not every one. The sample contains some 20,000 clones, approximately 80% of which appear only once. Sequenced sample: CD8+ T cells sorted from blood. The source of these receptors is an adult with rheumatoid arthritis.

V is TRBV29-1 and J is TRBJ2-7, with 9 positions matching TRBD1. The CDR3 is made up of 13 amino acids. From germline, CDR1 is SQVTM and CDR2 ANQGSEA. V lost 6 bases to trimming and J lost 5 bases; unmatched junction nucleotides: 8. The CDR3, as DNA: TGCAGCGTAAAACAGGGGGCTAAAGACGAGCAGTACTTC. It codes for CSVKQGAKDEQYF.

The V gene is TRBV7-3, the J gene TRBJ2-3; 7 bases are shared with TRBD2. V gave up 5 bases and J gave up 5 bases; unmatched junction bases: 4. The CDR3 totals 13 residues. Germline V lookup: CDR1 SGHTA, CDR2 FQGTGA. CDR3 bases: TGTGCCAGCAGCCGGGGACTACAAGATACGCAGTATTTT. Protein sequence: CASSRGLQDTQYF.

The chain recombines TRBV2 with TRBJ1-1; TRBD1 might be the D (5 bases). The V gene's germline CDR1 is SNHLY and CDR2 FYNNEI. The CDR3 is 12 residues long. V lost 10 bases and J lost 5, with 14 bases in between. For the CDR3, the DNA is TGTGCCACCGGGGGGGGTGGAACTGAAGCTTTCTTT. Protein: CATGGGGTEAFF.

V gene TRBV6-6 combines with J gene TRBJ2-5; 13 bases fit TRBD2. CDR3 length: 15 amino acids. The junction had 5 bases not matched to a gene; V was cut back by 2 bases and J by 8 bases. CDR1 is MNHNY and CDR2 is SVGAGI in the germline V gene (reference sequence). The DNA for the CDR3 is TGTGCCAGCAGTTACCCCGGGACTAGCGGGGATACCCAGTACTTC. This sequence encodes CASSYPGTSGDTQYF.

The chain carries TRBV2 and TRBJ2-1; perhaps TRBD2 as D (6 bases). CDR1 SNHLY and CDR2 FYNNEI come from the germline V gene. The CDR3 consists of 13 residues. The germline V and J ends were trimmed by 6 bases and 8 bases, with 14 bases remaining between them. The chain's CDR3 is CASSALAGHEQFF. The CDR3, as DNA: TGTGCCAGCAGCGCACTAGCAGGGCATGAGCAGTTCTTC.

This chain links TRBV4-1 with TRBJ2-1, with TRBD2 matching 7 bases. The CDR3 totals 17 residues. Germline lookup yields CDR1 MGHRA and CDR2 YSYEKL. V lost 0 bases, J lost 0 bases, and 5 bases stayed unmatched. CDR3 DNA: TGCGCCAGCAGCCAAGATCGGCTAGCGGCCTCCTACAATGAGCAGTTCTTC. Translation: CASSQDRLAASYNEQFF.

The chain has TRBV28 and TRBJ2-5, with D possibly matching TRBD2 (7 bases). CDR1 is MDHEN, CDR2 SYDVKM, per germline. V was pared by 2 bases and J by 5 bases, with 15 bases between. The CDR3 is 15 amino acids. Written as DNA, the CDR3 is TGTGCCAGCAGTTTACGGGGGGCAGGGGTGGAGACCCAGTACTTC. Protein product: CASSLRGAGVETQYF.

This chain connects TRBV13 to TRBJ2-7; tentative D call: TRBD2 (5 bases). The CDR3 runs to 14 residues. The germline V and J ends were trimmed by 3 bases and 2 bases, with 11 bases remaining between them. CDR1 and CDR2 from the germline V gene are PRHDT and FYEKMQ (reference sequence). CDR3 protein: CASSLGGPAYEQYV. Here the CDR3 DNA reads TGTGCCAGCAGCTTGGGCGGGCCCGCCTACGAGCAGTACGTC.

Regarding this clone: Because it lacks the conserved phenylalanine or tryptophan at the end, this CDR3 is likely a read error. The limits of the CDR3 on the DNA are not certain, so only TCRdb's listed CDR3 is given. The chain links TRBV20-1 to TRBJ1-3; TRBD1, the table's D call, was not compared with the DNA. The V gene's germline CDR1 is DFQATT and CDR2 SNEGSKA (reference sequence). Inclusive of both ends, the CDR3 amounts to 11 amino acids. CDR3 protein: CSARSNGTPFI.

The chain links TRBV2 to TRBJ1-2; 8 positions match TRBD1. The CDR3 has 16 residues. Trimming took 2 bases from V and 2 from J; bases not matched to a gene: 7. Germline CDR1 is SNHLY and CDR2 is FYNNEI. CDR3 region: CASSERITGGNYGYTF. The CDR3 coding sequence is TGTGCCAGCAGTGAAAGAATTACAGGGGGGAACTATGGCTACACCTTC.

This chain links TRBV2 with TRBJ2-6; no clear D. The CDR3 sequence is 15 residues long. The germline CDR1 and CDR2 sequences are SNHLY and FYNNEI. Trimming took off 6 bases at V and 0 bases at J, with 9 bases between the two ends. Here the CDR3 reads CASRGRISGANVLTF. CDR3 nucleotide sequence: TGTGCCAGCAGGGGAAGGATCTCTGGGGCCAACGTCCTGACTTTC.

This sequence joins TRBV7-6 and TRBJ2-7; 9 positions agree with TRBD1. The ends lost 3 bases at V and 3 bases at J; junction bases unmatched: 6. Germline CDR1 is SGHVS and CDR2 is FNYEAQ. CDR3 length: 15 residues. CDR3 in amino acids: CASSLAGQGNYEQYF. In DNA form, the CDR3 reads TGTGCCAGCAGCTTGGCTGGACAGGGGAACTACGAGCAGTACTTC.

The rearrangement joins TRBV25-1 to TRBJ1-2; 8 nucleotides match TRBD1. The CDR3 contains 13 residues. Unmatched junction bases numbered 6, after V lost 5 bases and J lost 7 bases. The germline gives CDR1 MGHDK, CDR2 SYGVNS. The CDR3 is CASSQARGRGYTF. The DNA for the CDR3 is TGTGCCAGCAGTCAAGCCAGGGGGCGTGGCTACACCTTC.

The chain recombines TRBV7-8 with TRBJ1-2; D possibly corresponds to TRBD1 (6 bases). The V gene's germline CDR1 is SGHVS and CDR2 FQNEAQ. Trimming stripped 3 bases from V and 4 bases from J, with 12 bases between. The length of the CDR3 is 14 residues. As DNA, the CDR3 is TGTGCCAGCAGCTTGGGGGGGACAATCTATGGCTACACCTTC. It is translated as CASSLGGTIYGYTF.

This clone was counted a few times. Here the CDR3 reads CASSSPPSNQPQHF. The CDR3 DNA is TGTGCCAGCAGTTCTCCCCCTAGCAATCAGCCCCAGCATTTT. V gene TRBV27 combines with J gene TRBJ1-5; D gene ambiguous. V gave up 4 bases and J gave up 0 bases, with 7 bases separating them. Germline CDR1 MNHEY, CDR2 SMNVEV (reference sequence). This CDR3 spans 14 amino acids.

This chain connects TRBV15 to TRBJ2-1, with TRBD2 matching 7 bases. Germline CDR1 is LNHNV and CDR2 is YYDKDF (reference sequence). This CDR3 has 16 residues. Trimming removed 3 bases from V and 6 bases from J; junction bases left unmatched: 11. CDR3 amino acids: CATSSPRDYNFNEQFF. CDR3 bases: TGTGCCACCAGCAGCCCCCGGGACTATAATTTCAATGAGCAGTTCTTC.

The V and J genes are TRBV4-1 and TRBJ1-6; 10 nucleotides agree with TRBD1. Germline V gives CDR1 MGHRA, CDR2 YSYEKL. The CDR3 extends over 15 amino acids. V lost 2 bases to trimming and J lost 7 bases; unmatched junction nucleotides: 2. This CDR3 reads CASSQRDRGNSPLHF. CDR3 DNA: TGCGCCAGCAGCCAACGGGACAGGGGAAATTCACCCCTCCACTTT.

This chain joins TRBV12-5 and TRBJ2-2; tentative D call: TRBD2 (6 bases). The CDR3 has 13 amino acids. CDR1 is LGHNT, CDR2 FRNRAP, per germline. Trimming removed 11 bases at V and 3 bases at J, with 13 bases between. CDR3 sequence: CAFSREDTGELFF. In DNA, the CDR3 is TGTGCTTTCTCAAGGGAGGACACCGGGGAGCTGTTTTTT.

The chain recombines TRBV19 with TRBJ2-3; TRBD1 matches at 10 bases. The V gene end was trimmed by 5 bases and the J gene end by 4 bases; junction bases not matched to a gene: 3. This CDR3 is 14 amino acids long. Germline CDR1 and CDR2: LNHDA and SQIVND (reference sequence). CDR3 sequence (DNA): TGTGCCAGTAGTTCCGGACAGGGGGCAGATACGCAGTATTTT. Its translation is CASSSGQGADTQYF.

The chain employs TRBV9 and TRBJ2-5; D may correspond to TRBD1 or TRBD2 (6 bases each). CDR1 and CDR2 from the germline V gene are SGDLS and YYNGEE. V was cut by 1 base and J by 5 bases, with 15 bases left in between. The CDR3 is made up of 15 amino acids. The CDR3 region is CASSVSRGPGETQYF. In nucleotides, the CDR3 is TGTGCCAGCAGCGTAAGTCGGGGGCCTGGGGAGACCCAGTACTTC.

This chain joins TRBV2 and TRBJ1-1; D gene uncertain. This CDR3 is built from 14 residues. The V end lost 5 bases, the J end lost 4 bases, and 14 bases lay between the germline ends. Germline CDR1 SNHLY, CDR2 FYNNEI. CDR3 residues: CASSSSFGGTEAFF. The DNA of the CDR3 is TGTGCCAGCAGTTCCAGTTTTGGTGGCACTGAAGCTTTCTTT.

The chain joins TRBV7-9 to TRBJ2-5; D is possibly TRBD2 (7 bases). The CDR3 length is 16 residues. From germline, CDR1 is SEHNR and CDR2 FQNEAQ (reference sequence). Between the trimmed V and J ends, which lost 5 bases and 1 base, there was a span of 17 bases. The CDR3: CASSLDRRGPQETQYF. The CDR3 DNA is TGTGCCAGCAGCCTAGACCGGCGGGGGCCCCAAGAGACCCAGTACTTC.

CDR3 in amino acids: CASSQSGGTGELFF. The CDR3 DNA reads TGTGCCAGCAGCCAAAGTGGGGGCACCGGGGAGCTGTTTTTT. The gene calls are TRBV4-2 and TRBJ2-2; perhaps D is TRBD1 or TRBD2 (5 bases each). The CDR3 has 14 amino acids. Trimming shortened V by 2 bases and J by 4 bases, and 8 bases separated the two germline ends. The germline gives CDR1 LGHNA, CDR2 YNFKEQ.

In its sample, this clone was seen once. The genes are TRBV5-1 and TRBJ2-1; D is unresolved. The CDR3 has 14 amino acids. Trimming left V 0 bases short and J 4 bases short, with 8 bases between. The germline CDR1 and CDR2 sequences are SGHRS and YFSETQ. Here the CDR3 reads CASSLAGSYNEQFF. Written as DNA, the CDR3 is TGCGCCAGCAGCTTGGCAGGTTCTTACAATGAGCAGTTCTTC.

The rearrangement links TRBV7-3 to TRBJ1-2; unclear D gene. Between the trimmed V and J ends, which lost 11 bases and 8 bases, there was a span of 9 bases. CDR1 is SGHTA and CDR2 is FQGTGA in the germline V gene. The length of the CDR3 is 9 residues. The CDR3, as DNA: TGTGCCTCCCCGGGAGGCTACACCTTC. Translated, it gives CASPGGYTF. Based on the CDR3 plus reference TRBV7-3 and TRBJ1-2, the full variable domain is GAGVSQTPSNKVTEKGKYVELRCDPISGHTALYWYRQSLGQGPEFLIYFQGTGAADDSGLPNDRFFAVRPEGSVSTLKIQRTERGDSAVYLCASPGGYTFGSGTRLTVV.

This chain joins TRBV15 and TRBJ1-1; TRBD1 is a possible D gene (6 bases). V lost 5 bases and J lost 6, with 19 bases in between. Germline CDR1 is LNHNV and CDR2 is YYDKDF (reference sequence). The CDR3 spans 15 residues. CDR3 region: CATSFNMGGFAEAFF. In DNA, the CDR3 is TGTGCCACCAGCTTTAATATGGGGGGCTTCGCTGAAGCTTTCTTT. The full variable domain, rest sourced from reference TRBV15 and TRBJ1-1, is DAMVIQNPRYQVTQFGKPVTLSCSQTLNHNVMYWYQQKSSQAPKLLFHYYDKDFNNEADTPDNFQSRRPNTSFCFLDIRSPGLGDTAMYLCATSFNMGGFAEAFFGQGTRLTVV.

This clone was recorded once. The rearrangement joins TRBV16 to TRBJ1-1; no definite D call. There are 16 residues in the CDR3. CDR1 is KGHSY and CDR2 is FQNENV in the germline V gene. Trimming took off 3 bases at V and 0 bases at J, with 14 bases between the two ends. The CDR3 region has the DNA TGTGCCAGCAGCCATACAACAACTAAGATGAACACTGAAGCTTTCTTT. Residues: CASSHTTTKMNTEAFF.

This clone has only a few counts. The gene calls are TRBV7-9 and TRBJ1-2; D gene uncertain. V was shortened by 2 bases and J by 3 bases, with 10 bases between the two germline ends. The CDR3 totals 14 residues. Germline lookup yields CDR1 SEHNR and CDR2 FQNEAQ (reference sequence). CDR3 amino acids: CASSLLDDDYGYTF. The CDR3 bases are TGTGCCAGCAGCTTACTTGATGACGACTATGGCTACACCTTC.

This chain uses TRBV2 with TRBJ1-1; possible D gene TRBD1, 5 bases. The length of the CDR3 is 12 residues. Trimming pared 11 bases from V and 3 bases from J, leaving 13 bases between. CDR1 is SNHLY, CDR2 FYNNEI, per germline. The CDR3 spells CAPPGPYTEAFF. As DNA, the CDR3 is TGTGCCCCGCCGGGACCGTACACTGAAGCTTTCTTT.

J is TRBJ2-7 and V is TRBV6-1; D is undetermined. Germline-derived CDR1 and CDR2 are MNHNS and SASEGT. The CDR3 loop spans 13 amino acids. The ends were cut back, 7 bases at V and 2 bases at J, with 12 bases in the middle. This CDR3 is CASNLDRAYEQYV. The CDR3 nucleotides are TGTGCCAGCAACCTGGACCGGGCCTACGAGCAGTACGTC.